This T cell receptor beta chain was captured in a study of OX40 agonist ivuxolimab in advanced cancers. Looking at the study overall: Ivuxolimab was a fully human IgG2 agonistic monoclonal antibody targeting the costimulatory receptor OX40 (CD134). Intravenous ivuxolimab was administered to patients every 2 weeks at six dose levels: 0.01, 0.1, 0.3, 1.5, 3 and 10 mg/kg. Of the approximately 54 patients in dose escalation, about 20 had hepatocellular carcinoma, approximately 15 had melanoma, 9 had renal cell carcinoma and 9 had head and neck cancer. The dose-escalation cohort was roughly 87% male with a mean age of about 58 years, ranging from 23 to 79. Prior anti-PD-1, anti-PD-L1 or anti-CTLA-4 therapy was permitted, and about two fifths of dose-escalation patients had received checkpoint inhibitors. Three dose-escalation patients achieved partial responses, one with hepatocellular carcinoma and two with cutaneous melanoma. Peripheral TCRbeta sequencing aimed to test whether ivuxolimab altered TCR sequence diversity and caused clonal T-cell expansion. The paper covers the monotherapy dose-escalation part of the phase I ivuxolimab trial, which included N ≈ 52 patients.

Genomic DNA was isolated from the sorted cells so that the TCRbeta CDR3 region could be sequenced. The immunoSEQ Assay was used for sequencing of TCRbeta CDR3 regions. TCRdb's version of the immuneACCESS table is confined to in-frame rearrangements and falls short of the full clone set. An unresolved V gene accounts for under half of the shortfall where checked; the remainder is of unknown origin. Across this sample there are over 35,000 clones, with roughly nine tenths seen only once. Under 5.5% of the sample lies in the top ten. The trial excluded patients who had a history of autoimmune disease or who were on systemic immunosuppression. Peripheral blood for TCR sequencing was collected from all dose cohorts at baseline, on cycle 4 day 1, and on cycle 7 day 1. The samples were drawn from a first-in-human, open-label, multicenter phase I dose-escalation trial of ivuxolimab. Adults with locally advanced or metastatic melanoma, renal cell, hepatocellular, or head and neck squamous cell carcinoma were enrolled in the trial. Before TCR sequencing, CD4+ T cells and CD8+ T cells from peripheral blood were sorted into separate populations.

Results and caveats for the whole study, not just this receptor: After ivuxolimab, CD8+ T cells had more expanded clones than CD4+ T cells on average. In the 0.1-3.0 mg/kg groups, partial responders were among the patients with the lowest normalized peripheral clonal expansion, particularly in CD8+ T cells. At doses of 0.1 to 3.0 mg/kg, clonal expansion of both CD4+ and CD8+ T cells in blood was seen between baseline and week 6. Low levels of normalized T-cell clonal expansion were also seen in some patients who did not respond. Which antigens the clonally expanded peripheral T cells were specific for was not determined.

Remarks on this clone: No cognate antigen has been identified for it. There are no base qualities to consult, and no much larger clone falls within one base.

V drops 5 bases and J drops 3 bases, leaving 11 bases in between. The cysteine opens and the phenylalanine closes a CDR3 of 13 amino acids. Only the CDR3 DNA stays, 39 bases, in frame from base 1. The germline V gene supplies CDR1 SGHNT and CDR2 YENEEA. The TCR sequence derives from an adult with an advanced solid tumor such as melanoma, head and neck, liver or kidney cancer. The sequence links TRBV11-3 to TRBJ2-7, and possibly TRBD2, on 5 matching bases. This specimen consisted of CD4+ or CD8+ T cells sorted from blood, obtained in a trial of the OX40 agonist ivuxolimab. The DNA sequence is TGTGCCAGCAGCCCCGGACGGGGCTACGAGCAGTACTTC. Its translation is CASSPGRGYEQYF.